This T cell receptor beta chain was retrieved from a study of T cells of healthy individuals. This clonotype came up many times. The CDR3 covers 14 residues. CDR1 and CDR2 from the germline V gene are MDHEN and SYDVKM. V lost 6 bases, J lost 4 bases, and 15 bases lay in between. TCRdb itself ran the 5' RACE reads through MiXCR, one entry per CDR3 protein. This sample has over 95,000 distinct CDR3 sequences, with approximately 15% found just once. The chain is built from TRBV28 and TRBJ1-2; D is perhaps TRBD1 (6 bases). This receptor was obtained from a human donor in good health. This chain's CDR3 is CASSRGDTFYGYTF. CDR3 sequence (DNA): TGTGCCAGCAGCCGAGGGGACACCTTCTATGGCTACACCTTC.